This T cell receptor beta chain was found in a study of blood T cell repertoires in COVID-19. Clones were read by immunoSEQ multiplex PCR, and TCRdb kept only the in-frame ones, dropping some. Among 250,000 to 350,000 clones listed, approximately 90% were seen once. This CDR3 is 16 amino acids long. Per the germline V gene, CDR1 is SEHNR and CDR2 is FQNEAQ (reference sequence). The V gene lost 1 base and the J gene lost 8 bases, with 17 bases spanning the gap. The receptor was isolated from a woman aged 45-65 years with COVID-19, enrolled during active disease. Sequencing input: peripheral blood. The chain carries TRBV7-9 and TRBJ1-4, with D unclear. DNA of the CDR3: TGTGCCAGCAGCTTAGAAGGTACGAGGGCAGCCGAAAAACTGTTTTTT. Translation: CASSLEGTRAAEKLFF.